Presented here are 24 T cell receptor beta chains from one specimen sequenced in a study of tumor and adjacent non-tumor tissue in lung cancer. This sample's RNA came from whole unsorted tissue. The library came from three nested PCR rounds adapted from ARM-PCR protocols. TCRdb used MiXCR to reprocess the multiplex PCR reads, holding one entry per CDR3 protein. The table lists 120,000 or so distinct CDR3 sequences, 66% of them singletons. Material for sequencing was lung tumor tissue. These receptors came from a man aged 25 to 40 with non-small cell lung cancer.

With regard to this clonotype: This may arise from a read error, as a much more abundant clone is one base away. The chain couples TRBV29-1 to TRBJ1-1; no reliable D call. V lost 4 bases, J lost 6 bases, and 9 bases lay in between. The CDR3 sequence is 11 residues long. CDR1 is SQVTM, CDR2 ANQGSEA, per germline. CDR3 DNA: TGCAGCGTTGTGCCTAACGCTGAAGCTTTCTTT. As protein: CSVVPNAEAFF. The full variable domain, rest sourced from reference TRBV29-1 and TRBJ1-1, is SAVISQKPSRDICQRGTSLTIQCQVDSQVTMMFWYRQQPGQSLTLIATANQGSEATYESGFVIDKFPISRPNLTFSTLTVSNMSPEDSSIYLCSVVPNAEAFFGQGTRLTVV.

Note on this clonotype: Since a much larger clone is just one base distant, this may be a read error. This chain joins TRBV11-3 and TRBJ2-1; unclear D gene. The CDR3 spans 15 residues. The germline gives CDR1 SGHNT, CDR2 YENEEA. Trimming pared 5 bases from V and 3 bases from J, leaving 14 bases between. The CDR3 nucleotides read TGTGCCAGCAGCCAGAGAGAGAACGACTACAATGAGCAGTTCTTC. Translating gives CASSQRENDYNEQFF.

Many counts were recorded for this clonotype. The chain combines TRBV6-5 with TRBJ2-7; 9 bases line up with TRBD1. The germline V gene encodes CDR1 MNHEY and CDR2 SVGAGI. With 6 bases clipped from V and 6 bases from J, the junction kept 9 bases outside the gene matches. The CDR3 runs 14 residues. CDR3 coding DNA: TGTGCCAGCAGGTTTACAGGGGGCCCTTTCGAGCAGTACTTC. Its translation is CASRFTGGPFEQYF.

The rearrangement uses TRBV27 and TRBJ2-7; 10 positions agree with TRBD2. The CDR3 runs 15 residues. Germline V gene sequence: CDR1 MNHEY, CDR2 SMNVEV (reference sequence). The ends lost 7 bases at V and 5 bases at J; junction bases unmatched: 11. DNA for the CDR3: TGTGCCAGCACCTCAGAGCCTAGCGGGAGTCACGAGCAGTACTTC. Protein: CASTSEPSGSHEQYF.

Notes on this clonotype: A much larger clone is a single base away; this may be a read error. The chain employs TRBV12-3 or TRBV12-4 and TRBJ2-3; perhaps TRBD1 as D (5 bases). The CDR3 runs to 13 residues. The CDR3 sequence is CTSSFGQGDTQYF. Here the CDR3 DNA reads TGTACCAGCAGTTTTGGGCAGGGTGATACGCAGTATTTT.

The chain links TRBV4-1 to TRBJ1-1; D is unresolved. CDR1 is MGHRA, CDR2 YSYEKL, per germline. The CDR3 is 13 residues long. V was clipped by 10 bases and J by 5 bases, with 17 bases between them. Written as DNA, the CDR3 is TGCGCCAACAGTCAAGGCTCAGTTACTGAAGCTTTCTTT. This encodes CANSQGSVTEAFF.

This clonotype was observed a few times. CDR3 in DNA: TGCAGTGCTAGGGTCCCTCTTGATCATACGCAGTATTTT. This sequence encodes CSARVPLDHTQYF. The rearrangement links TRBV20-1 to TRBJ2-3; D is ambiguous. CDR1 and CDR2 from the germline V gene are DFQATT and SNEGSKA (reference sequence). The CDR3 extends over 13 amino acids. Trimming left V 3 bases short and J 7 bases short, with 14 bases between.

On this clonotype: A read error is likely, as this CDR3 ends without the conserved phenylalanine or tryptophan. The J gene is TRBJ2-2, the V gene TRBV12-3 or TRBV12-4; perhaps TRBD2 as D (7 bases). This CDR3 spans 16 amino acids. V was pared by 10 bases and J by 7 bases, with 25 bases between. The CDR3, as DNA: TGTGCCATCAGGAGCCCGGCGTGGGGGGGCAGCGGGGAGCTGTTTTCT. Protein sequence: CAIRSPAWGGSGELFS.

The chain carries TRBV4-1 and TRBJ1-2, with D possibly TRBD1 on 6 matching bases. From germline, CDR1 is MGHRA and CDR2 YSYEKL. The CDR3 extends over 18 amino acids. V lost 3 bases, J lost 13 bases, and 33 bases lay in between. CDR3 sequence reads: CASSQDSTGTRSLYGCTF. CDR3 DNA: TGCGCCAGCAGCCAGGACTCAACCGGGACAAGAAGTCTCTATGGATGCACCTTC.

CDR3 amino acids: CASSEQDPIQPQHF. CDR3 nucleotides: TGTGCCAGCAGTGAACAGGATCCCATTCAGCCCCAGCATTTT. The V call is TRBV6-1, the J call TRBJ1-5; unclear D gene. Germline lookup yields CDR1 MNHNS and CDR2 SASEGT. The ends were cut back, 2 bases at V and 6 bases at J, with 11 bases in the middle. The CDR3 consists of 14 residues.

About this clonotype itself: This clone may be a read error of a much larger clone one base away. The chain combines TRBV5-5 with TRBJ2-7, with 7 bases lining up with TRBD1. Trimming at V came to 3 bases and at J to 4 bases, leaving 10 bases not matched to a gene. This CDR3 spans 15 amino acids. Germline lookup yields CDR1 SGHKS and CDR2 YYEKEE (reference sequence). CDR3 sequence reads: CASSSETGIRYEQYF. The CDR3 bases are TGTGCCAGCAGCTCTGAGACAGGGATAAGATACGAGCAGTACTTC. The full variable domain, completed using reference TRBV5-5 and TRBJ2-7, is DAGVTQSPTHLIKTRGQQVTLRCSPISGHKSVSWYQQVLGQGPQFIFQYYEKEERGRGNFPDRFSARQFPNYSSELNVNALLLGDSALYLCASSSETGIRYEQYFGPGTRLTVT.

The chain joins TRBV12-3 or TRBV12-4 to TRBJ1-5; D gene ambiguous. The CDR3 spans 13 residues. V was trimmed by 6 bases and J by 3 bases, leaving 9 bases between them. The CDR3 nucleotides read TGTGCCAGCAGACAGACCCACAATCAGCCCCAGCATTTT. Translating gives CASRQTHNQPQHF.

About this clonotype: A read error is likely, as this CDR3 ends without the conserved phenylalanine or tryptophan. V gene TRBV20-1 combines with J gene TRBJ2-3; tentatively, D is TRBD2 (6 bases). The CDR3 spans 15 residues. The germline V gene has CDR1 DFQATT and CDR2 SNEGSKA (reference sequence). In DNA form, the CDR3 reads TGTAGTGCTATAGGGCGAGGCGGGGGCACAGATACGCAGTATTTG. It specifies CSAIGRGGGTDTQYL.

This clonotype was detected ten times or more. The V call is TRBV12-3 or TRBV12-4, the J call TRBJ2-1, with 12 nucleotides matching TRBD2. This CDR3 has 16 amino acids. V was pared by 5 bases and J by 4 bases, with 6 bases of the junction left unmatched. For the CDR3, the DNA is TGTGCCAGCAGTGCCCTAGGGACTAGCGGGTACAATGAGCAGTTCTTC. It yields the protein CASSALGTSGYNEQFF.

Only one count was recorded for this clonotype. This may stem from a read error, because a much larger clone lies one nucleotide away. The CDR3 bases are TGTGCCAGCATGGTATTGGACACAGATACGCAGTATTTT. The encoded protein is CASMVLDTDTQYF. V and J are TRBV6-2 or TRBV6-3 and TRBJ2-3; D call uncertain. V gave up 7 bases and J gave up 2 bases, with 10 bases separating them. This CDR3 is 13 amino acids long. Germline lookup yields CDR1 MNHEY and CDR2 SVGEGT.

Worth noting for this clonotype: Since a much larger clone is just one base distant, this may be a read error. The chain has TRBV20-1 and TRBJ2-2, with D perhaps assigned TRBD1 or TRBD2 (5 bases each). The V end was cut by 0 bases, the J end by 6 bases, with 17 bases between. This CDR3 region has 16 residues. In germline, CDR1 is DFQATT, CDR2 SNEGSKA (reference sequence). CDR3 sequence: CSARDITGQDAGELFF. The CDR3 nucleotides are TGCAGTGCTAGAGATATAACGGGGCAGGACGCCGGGGAGCTGTTTTTT.

Comments on this clonotype: A much larger clone is a single base away; this may be a read error. The chain links TRBV11-2 to TRBJ2-3; no clear D gene. Germline-derived CDR1 and CDR2 are SGHAT and FQNNGV. This CDR3 contains 12 residues. The CDR3 DNA follows: TGTGTCAGCAGCTTATTTGTTGATACGCAGTATTTT. Its protein is CVSSLFVDTQYF.

On this clonotype: The junction does not match germline at one end; this may be a read error. The rearrangement uses TRBV6-2 or TRBV6-3 and TRBJ2-7; D possibly uses TRBD1 or TRBD2 (5 bases each). The CDR3 is 15 amino acids. Germline V gene sequence: CDR1 MNHEY, CDR2 SVGEGT. The CDR3 region has the DNA TGTGCCAGCAGTTGGGACGCAAGTCGCTCCTACGAACAGAACTTC. It codes for CASSWDASRSYEQNF.

As for this clonotype: A much larger clone lies one base from this, so it may be a read error. The chain uses TRBV6-2 or TRBV6-3 and TRBJ1-5; D might be TRBD1 (5 bases). Germline V gene data show CDR1 as MNHEY and CDR2 as SVGEGT. This CDR3 has 15 residues. The CDR3 coding sequence is TGTGCCAGCGGTTATTCGACAGAGGGGAATCAGCCCCAGCATTTT. Translated: CASGYSTEGNQPQHF.

V usage is TRBV5-1 and J usage is TRBJ1-6, with 7 bases fitting TRBD1. In germline, CDR1 is SGHRS, CDR2 YFSETQ. The CDR3 totals 15 residues. J lost 10 bases, V lost 4 bases, and 11 bases had no gene match. The chain's CDR3 is CASSQTMRGLSPLHF. DNA for the CDR3: TGCGCCAGCAGCCAGACCATGAGGGGGCTATCACCCCTCCACTTT.

This clonotype was picked up one time. V and J are TRBV6-5 and TRBJ1-3; D is perhaps TRBD1 (6 bases). The CDR3 is 15 amino acids. Germline CDR1 is MNHEY and CDR2 is SVGAGI. Trimming left V 2 bases short and J 1 base short, with 9 bases between. CDR3 amino acids: CASSYGGLSGNTIYF. Here the CDR3 DNA reads TGTGCCAGCAGTTACGGGGGGCTTTCTGGAAACACCATATATTTT.

Concerning this clonotype: A junction end diverges from the germline sequence, so it may reflect a read error. The chain carries TRBV12-3 or TRBV12-4 and TRBJ2-1; D is possibly TRBD1 (7 bases). This CDR3 comprises 14 residues. This chain's CDR3 is CASSRERGPNEQFF. In DNA, the CDR3 is TGTGCCAGCAGTCGGGAGAGGGGGCCCAATGAGCAGTTTTTC.

This clonotype was seen repeatedly, ten times or more. J is TRBJ2-4 and V is TRBV6-1, with TRBD2 identical over 10 bases. Germline assignment: CDR1 MNHNS and CDR2 SASEGT. This CDR3 region has 14 residues. J lost 8 bases, V lost 4 bases, and 5 bases had no gene match. The CDR3, as DNA: TGTGCCAGCAGTGCTAGCGGGAGATGGGACATTCAGTACTTC. Translating it yields CASSASGRWDIQYF.

This clonotype was found once. The germline gene is not matched at one end of the junction; a read error may be the cause. The gene calls are TRBV6-1 and TRBJ2-1; D might be TRBD2 (5 bases). The CDR3 is 19 amino acids. Germline V gene lookup returns CDR1 MNHNS and CDR2 SASEGT. The CDR3 reads CASMSRASVAQEGYNKQFF. In nucleotides, the CDR3 is TGTGCCAGTATGAGTCGGGCTAGTGTCGCCCAAGAGGGCTACAATAAGCAGTTCTTC.